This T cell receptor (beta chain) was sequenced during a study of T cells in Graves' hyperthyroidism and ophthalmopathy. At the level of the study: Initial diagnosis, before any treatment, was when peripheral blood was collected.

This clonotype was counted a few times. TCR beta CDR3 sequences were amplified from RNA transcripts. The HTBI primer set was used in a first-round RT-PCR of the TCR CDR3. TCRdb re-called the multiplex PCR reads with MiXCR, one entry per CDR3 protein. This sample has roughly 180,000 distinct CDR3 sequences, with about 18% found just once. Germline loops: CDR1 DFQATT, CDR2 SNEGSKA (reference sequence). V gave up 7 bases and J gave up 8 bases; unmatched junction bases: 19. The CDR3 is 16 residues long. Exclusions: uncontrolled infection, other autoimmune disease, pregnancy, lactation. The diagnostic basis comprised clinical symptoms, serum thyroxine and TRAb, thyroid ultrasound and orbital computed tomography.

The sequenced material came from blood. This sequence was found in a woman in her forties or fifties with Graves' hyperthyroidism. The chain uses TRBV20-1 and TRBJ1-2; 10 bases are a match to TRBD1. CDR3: CSDAQLIDRGQDGYTF. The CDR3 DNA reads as TGCAGTGACGCCCAACTAATCGACAGGGGGCAGGACGGCTACACCTTC.